These 10 T cell receptor beta chains share one sample of origin, sequenced in a study of memory CD4+ T cells and cytomegalovirus serostatus. Sequencing was performed with immunoSEQ multiplex PCR; in TCRdb, only in-frame clones are kept and a portion is missing. Of about 53,000 clones listed, 80% to 90% are singletons. The sort gate was single viable CD3+CD4+CD8-CD45RO+ cells for memory CD4+ T cells. The specimen sequenced was memory CD4+ T cells from blood. Source of these receptors: an adult in good health and CMV-seronegative.

The chain employs TRBV30 and TRBJ2-7, with D perhaps TRBD1 (6 bases). CDR1 is GTSNPN, CDR2 SVGIG, per germline (reference sequence). Deletions cut 5 bases from V and 0 bases from J, with 11 bases between. The CDR3 sequence is 13 residues long. CDR3 sequence reads: CAWDRDNSYEQYF. The CDR3 DNA reads TGTGCCTGGGACCGGGACAACTCCTACGAGCAGTACTTC.

The V and J genes are TRBV28 and TRBJ1-2, with TRBD1 as a possible D gene (5 bases). Per germline, CDR1 MDHEN and CDR2 SYDVKM. CDR3 length equals 13 residues. The ends were cut back, 5 bases at V and 4 bases at J, with 11 bases in the middle. CDR3 in DNA: TGTGCCAGCAGTATTGAGGGGAGCTATGGCTACACCTTC. Amino acids: CASSIEGSYGYTF.

The rearrangement joins TRBV7-2 to TRBJ2-7; the D gene is possibly TRBD2 (6 bases). The germline gives CDR1 SGHTA, CDR2 FQGNSA. The CDR3 is 14 amino acids. Between the trimmed V and J ends, which lost 4 bases and 5 bases, there was a span of 15 bases. The CDR3 protein is CASSWIGGENEQYF. DNA for the CDR3: TGTGCCAGCAGCTGGATTGGAGGGGAGAACGAGCAGTACTTC.

The chain combines TRBV18 with TRBJ2-3, with a weak D call TRBD1 (5 bases). Germline V CDR1 and CDR2: KGHSH, LQKENI. The CDR3 is made up of 12 amino acids. The V gene lost 3 bases and the J gene lost 9 bases, with 10 bases spanning the gap. Here the CDR3 reads CASSPGPGTQYF. CDR3 DNA: TGTGCCAGCTCACCTGGGCCAGGGACGCAGTATTTT.

V gene TRBV7-2 combines with J gene TRBJ2-4; TRBD1 agrees at 12 bases. V dropped 5 bases and J dropped 9; count of bases not matched to a gene: 8. This CDR3 has 15 amino acids. Germline loops: CDR1 SGHTA, CDR2 FQGNSA. CDR3: CASSPGQGAGFIQYF. In nucleotides, the CDR3 is TGTGCCAGCAGCCCGGGACAGGGGGCGGGGTTCATTCAGTACTTC.

The chain recombines TRBV14 with TRBJ2-7; 7 nucleotides agree with TRBD2. CDR1 and CDR2 from the germline V gene are SGHDN and FVKESK. V lost 6 bases and J lost 2; bases outside the gene matches: 7. The length of the CDR3 is 14 residues. The chain's CDR3 is CASRMGGLPYEQYF. For the CDR3, the DNA is TGTGCCAGCAGGATGGGAGGGCTCCCCTACGAGCAGTACTTC.

The chain carries TRBV28 and TRBJ2-2; 12 bases match TRBD2. The CDR3 loop spans 19 amino acids. V shed 4 bases and J 2 bases; nucleotides not matched to a gene: 11. The V gene's germline CDR1 is MDHEN and CDR2 SYDVKM. The CDR3, as DNA: TGTGCCAGCAGTTCCCCCCTAGCGGGAGGGCCCTACAACACCGGGGAGCTGTTTTTT. This sequence encodes CASSSPLAGGPYNTGELFF.

The chain is built from TRBV29-1 and TRBJ2-1, with D possibly being TRBD2 (6 bases). Germline V lookup: CDR1 SQVTM, CDR2 ANQGSEA. The CDR3 loop spans 15 amino acids. Trimming stripped 6 bases from V and 2 bases from J, with 17 bases between. The CDR3 loop reads CSVQEAGIAYNEQFF. The DNA for the CDR3 is TGCAGCGTCCAAGAAGCGGGTATAGCCTACAATGAGCAGTTCTTC.

This clone appeared a few times. The chain's CDR3 is CASFSTGRNTEAFF. The CDR3 bases are TGTGCCAGTTTCTCGACAGGGAGAAACACTGAAGCTTTCTTT. The V call is TRBV6-5, the J call TRBJ1-1, with TRBD1 matching 7 bases. The germline gives CDR1 MNHEY, CDR2 SVGAGI. This CDR3 spans 14 amino acids. J was trimmed by 2 bases and V by 9 bases; bases with no gene match: 9.

The CDR3 DNA is TGCGCCAGCAGCCAAAGGACTAGCGGGAGGGCCCCCTACAATGAGCAGTTCTTC. Its protein is CASSQRTSGRAPYNEQFF. V and J are TRBV4-3 and TRBJ2-1; 15 nucleotides line up with TRBD2. CDR1 is LGHNA, CDR2 YSLEER, per germline. CDR3 length: 18 residues. V lost 2 bases, J lost 2 bases, and 4 bases stayed unmatched.